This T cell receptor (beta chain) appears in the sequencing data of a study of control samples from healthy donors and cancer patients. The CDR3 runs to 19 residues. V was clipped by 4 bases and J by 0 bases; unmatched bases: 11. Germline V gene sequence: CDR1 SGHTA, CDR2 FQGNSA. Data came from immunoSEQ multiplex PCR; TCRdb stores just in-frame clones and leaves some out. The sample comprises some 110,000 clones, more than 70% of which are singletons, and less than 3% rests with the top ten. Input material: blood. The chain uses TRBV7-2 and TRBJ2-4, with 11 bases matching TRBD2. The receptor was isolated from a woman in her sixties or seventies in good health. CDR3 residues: CASSSKAGTSGLAKNIQYF. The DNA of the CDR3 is TGTGCCAGCAGCTCAAAGGCCGGGACTAGCGGACTAGCCAAAAACATTCAGTACTTC.